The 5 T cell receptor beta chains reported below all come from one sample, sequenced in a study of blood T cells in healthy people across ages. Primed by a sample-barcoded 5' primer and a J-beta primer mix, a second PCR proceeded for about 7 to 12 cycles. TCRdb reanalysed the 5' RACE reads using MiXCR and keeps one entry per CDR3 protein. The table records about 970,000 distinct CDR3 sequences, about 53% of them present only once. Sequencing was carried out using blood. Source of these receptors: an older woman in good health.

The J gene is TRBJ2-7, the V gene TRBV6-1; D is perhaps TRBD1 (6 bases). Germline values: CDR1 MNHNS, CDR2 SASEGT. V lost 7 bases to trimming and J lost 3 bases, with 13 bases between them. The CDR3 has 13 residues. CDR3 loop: CASNRDTRYEQYF. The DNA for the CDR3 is TGTGCCAGCAACCGGGACACGCGCTACGAGCAGTACTTC.

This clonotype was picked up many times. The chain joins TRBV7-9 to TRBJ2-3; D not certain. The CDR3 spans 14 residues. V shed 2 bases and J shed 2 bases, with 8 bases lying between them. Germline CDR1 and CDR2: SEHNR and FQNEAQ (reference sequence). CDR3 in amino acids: CASSLYGFTDTQYF. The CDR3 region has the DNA TGTGCCAGCAGCTTATACGGGTTCACAGATACGCAGTATTTT.

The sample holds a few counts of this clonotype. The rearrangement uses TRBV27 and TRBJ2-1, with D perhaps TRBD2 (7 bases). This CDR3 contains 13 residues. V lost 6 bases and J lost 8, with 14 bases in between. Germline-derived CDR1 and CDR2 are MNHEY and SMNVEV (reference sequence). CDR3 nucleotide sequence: TGTGCCAGCAGCCCCTGGGGGGGCTATGAGCAGTTCTTC. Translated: CASSPWGGYEQFF.

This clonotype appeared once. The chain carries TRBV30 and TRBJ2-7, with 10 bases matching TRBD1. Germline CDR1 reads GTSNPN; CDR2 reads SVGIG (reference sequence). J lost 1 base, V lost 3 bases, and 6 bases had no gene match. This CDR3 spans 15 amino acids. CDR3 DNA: TGTGCCTGGAGGAGGGACAGGGGTATATCCTACGAGCAGTACTTC. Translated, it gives CAWRRDRGISYEQYF.

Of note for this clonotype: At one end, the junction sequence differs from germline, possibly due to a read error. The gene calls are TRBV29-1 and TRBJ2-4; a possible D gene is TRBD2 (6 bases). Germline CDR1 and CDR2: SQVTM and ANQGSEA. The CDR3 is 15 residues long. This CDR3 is CSVQTPEGRRGIRYF. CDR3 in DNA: TGCAGCGTGCAAACCCCGGAGGGGAGACGTGGCATTCGGTACTTC.